This T cell receptor (beta chain) is drawn from a study of blood T cell repertoires in COVID-19. Study information: Samples of COVID-19 (acute and convalescent) were obtained from the United States, Italy and Spain. PBMCs, B-cell-depleted T cells, or T cells were the source of the cDNA or gDNA that made up the material.

Germline CDR1 SGHTA, CDR2 FQGNSA. The V gene lost 6 bases and the J gene lost 11 bases, with 15 bases spanning the gap. The CDR3 length is 12 residues. Repertoires were generated with immunoSEQ multiplex PCR, while TCRdb's copy carries only in-frame clones and drops some. The repertoire holds about 250,000 clones, with roughly four fifths as singletons. Sequencing was performed on peripheral blood. This chain uses TRBV7-2 with TRBJ2-3; D is possibly TRBD2 (5 bases). This receptor was obtained from a man older than 75 with acute or convalescent COVID-19. The CDR3 nucleotides read TGTGCCAGCAGTTCCCGGACTGCCCTGCAGTATTTT. Residues: CASSSRTALQYF.